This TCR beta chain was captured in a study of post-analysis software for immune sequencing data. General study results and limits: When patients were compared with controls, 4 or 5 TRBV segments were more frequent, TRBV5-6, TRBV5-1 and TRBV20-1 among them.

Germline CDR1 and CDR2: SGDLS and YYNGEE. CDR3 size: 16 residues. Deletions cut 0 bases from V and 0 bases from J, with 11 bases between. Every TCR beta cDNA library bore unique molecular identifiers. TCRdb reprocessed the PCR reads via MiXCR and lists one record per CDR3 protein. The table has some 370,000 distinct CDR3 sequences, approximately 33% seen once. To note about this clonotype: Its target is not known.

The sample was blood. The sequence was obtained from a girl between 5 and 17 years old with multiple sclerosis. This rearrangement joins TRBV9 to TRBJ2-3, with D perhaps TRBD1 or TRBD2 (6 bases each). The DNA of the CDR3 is TGTGCCAGCAGCGTAGGAACGGGGGCTAGCACAGATACGCAGTATTTT. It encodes CASSVGTGASTDTQYF.